This is a list of T cell receptor beta chains from one sample in a study of siplizumab effects on memory and regulatory T cells. Sequenced by immunoSEQ multiplex PCR; TCRdb stores in-frame clones only, minus some. The sample records roughly 68,000 clones, roughly 80% being singletons. Sequencing was performed on memory CD4+ T cells sorted from blood. These receptors all come from a human donor in good health. CDR3s leave out the opening cysteine and the closing phenylalanine or tryptophan.

J: TRBJ1-5
V: TRBV19
CDR3: ASSKGRQDQPQH

J: TRBJ1-2
V: TRBV5-1
CDR3: ASSRDRSGSLSYT

J: TRBJ1-1
V: TRBV4-1
CDR3: ASRISPSGQKAF

J: TRBJ1-2
V: TRBV9
CDR3: ASSVDQGFLGYT

J: TRBJ1-1
V: TRBV7-8
CDR3: ASSLDRGNTEAF

J: TRBJ1-5
V: TRBV14
CDR3: ASSQESWGAQH

J: TRBJ1-1
V: TRBV15
CDR3: ATRGAENTEAF

J: TRBJ1-2
V: TRBV6-6
CDR3: ASTSTGYAIGYT

J: TRBJ1-4
V: TRBV5-8
CDR3: ASSLGGQEKLF

J: TRBJ2-3
V: TRBV11-3
CDR3: ASSFRGDTQY

J: TRBJ2-3
V: TRBV2
CDR3: ASSALAGGPLTDTQY

J: TRBJ1-6
V: TRBV25-1
CDR3: ASSGRQGLFSPLH

J: TRBJ2-5
V: TRBV30
CDR3: AWSGGTKGETQY

J: TRBJ1-1
V: TRBV5-5
CDR3: ASSLGDRAGVTEAF

J: TRBJ1-2
V: TRBV21-1
CDR3: ASSKGDRGFGGYT

J: TRBJ1-1
V: TRBV5-5
CDR3: ASSAVGRPTEAF

J: TRBJ1-2
V: TRBV7-9
CDR3: ASSLEGRYGYT

J: TRBJ2-3
V: TRBV30
CDR3: AWSPNRPTQY

J: TRBJ1-2
V: TRBV6-5
CDR3: ASSPTGNGYT

J: TRBJ2-7
V: TRBV12-5
CDR3: ASGFPRVPNYEQY

J: TRBJ1-5
V: TRBV6-1
CDR3: ASSESFRGNQPQH

J: TRBJ2-2
V: TRBV7-2
CDR3: ASSTSGGAGIGELF

J: TRBJ2-2
V: TRBV10-1
CDR3: ASMSPFTGELF

J: TRBJ2-3
V: TRBV7-7
CDR3: ASSALTGGGTDTQY

J: TRBJ1-2
V: TRBV6-5
CDR3: ASSYSGTDGYT

J: TRBJ2-7
V: TRBV7-9
CDR3: ASSPWQGGYEQY

J: TRBJ1-3
V: TRBV5-6
CDR3: ATLRRGPGNTIY

J: TRBJ2-1
V: TRBV7-9
CDR3: ASSFEGRSDNEQF

J: TRBJ2-4
V: TRBV4-1
CDR3: ASSQVSGGVAKNIQY

J: TRBJ2-7
V: TRBV25-1
CDR3: ASSAVHEQY

J: TRBJ2-3
V: TRBV5-1
CDR3: ASSLLQGLSTQY

J: TRBJ2-1
V: TRBV6-5
CDR3: ASSRRVPSNEQF

J: TRBJ1-2
V: TRBV6-1
CDR3: ATRPANYGYT

J: TRBJ2-2
V: TRBV5-1
CDR3: ASSLTAHGSGELF

J: TRBJ2-7
V: TRBV5-1
CDR3: ASSLDGPYEQY

J: TRBJ2-5
V: TRBV7-9
CDR3: ASSSTGGTQY

J: TRBJ2-3
V: TRBV7-6
CDR3: ASSLRLATDTQY

J: TRBJ1-1
V: TRBV18
CDR3: ASSPPSTGTEAF

J: TRBJ2-2
V: TRBV18
CDR3: ASSPAGRNTGELF

J: TRBJ1-2
V: TRBV29-1
CDR3: SASGQTDYGYT

J: TRBJ2-2
V: TRBV7-6
CDR3: ASSSLAGGPGELF